The 12 T cell receptor beta chains in this list originate from one sample, sequenced in a study of T cells in localized non-small cell lung cancer. The assay was immunoSEQ multiplex PCR, and TCRdb's table has in-frame clones only and misses some. The data show some 50,000 clones, more than 75% seen once. Sequenced material: PBMCs, taken before any cancer treatment. These receptors all stem from a female donor with stage II lung adenocarcinoma.

The chain links TRBV7-9 to TRBJ1-4; D is undetermined. CDR3 length: 15 amino acids. Per germline, CDR1 SEHNR and CDR2 FQNEAQ (reference sequence). V lost 2 bases and J 3 bases, leaving 10 bases between the germline ends. The CDR3 DNA reads TGTGCCAGCAGCTTAATGTACGGGGCTAATGAAAAACTGTTTTTT. Translating it yields CASSLMYGANEKLFF.

This clone showed up just a few times. The rearrangement links TRBV2 to TRBJ2-3; D unclear. Trimming stripped 5 bases from V and 0 bases from J, with 3 bases between. CDR1 SNHLY and CDR2 FYNNEI come from the germline V gene. The CDR3 runs to 12 residues. CDR3 DNA: TGTGCCAGCAGTAGGAGCACAGATACGCAGTATTTT. It is translated as CASSRSTDTQYF.

This rearrangement joins TRBV5-1 to TRBJ1-4, with 10 bases lining up with TRBD1. The CDR3 contains 15 residues. With 0 bases clipped from V and 8 bases from J, the junction kept 4 bases outside the gene matches. The germline V gene has CDR1 SGHRS and CDR2 YFSETQ. CDR3 region: CASSLGGTGAEKLFF. The CDR3 DNA sequence: TGCGCCAGCAGCTTGGGCGGGACAGGGGCCGAAAAACTGTTTTTT.

This chain links TRBV27 with TRBJ1-1; tentative D call: TRBD1 (6 bases). Germline V gene data show CDR1 as MNHEY and CDR2 as SMNVEV (reference sequence). The CDR3 is 17 amino acids. The germline V and J ends were trimmed by 5 bases and 1 base, with 20 bases remaining between them. In DNA, the CDR3 is TGTGCCAGCAGTCCTTTCTTACAGGGACGCCAGAACACTGAAGCTTTCTTT. This sequence encodes CASSPFLQGRQNTEAFF.

Only a few counts were recorded for this clone. The rearrangement links TRBV20-1 to TRBJ1-1; D uncertain. Germline CDR1 DFQATT, CDR2 SNEGSKA (reference sequence). The V end lost 7 bases, the J end lost 6 bases, and 12 bases lay between the germline ends. The CDR3 loop spans 11 amino acids. CDR3 coding DNA: TGCAGTGGGGAACCCGACCCTGAAGCTTTCTTT. It specifies CSGEPDPEAFF.

V gene TRBV7-8 combines with J gene TRBJ1-2; 8 nucleotides align to TRBD1. The CDR3 consists of 16 residues. V shed 0 bases and J 2 bases; nucleotides not matched to a gene: 5. Germline V gene sequence: CDR1 SGHVS, CDR2 FQNEAQ. The chain's CDR3 is CASSLATGEGNYGYTF. The DNA of the CDR3 is TGTGCCAGCAGCTTAGCGACAGGGGAGGGAAACTATGGCTACACCTTC.

This chain links TRBV29-1 with TRBJ1-1; no reliable D call. V was clipped by 3 bases and J by 0 bases, with 8 bases between them. The CDR3 totals 13 residues. CDR1 and CDR2 (germline): SQVTM, ANQGSEA. For the CDR3, the DNA is TGCAGCGTTGACGGACTCTTGAACACTGAAGCTTTCTTT. Translated, it gives CSVDGLLNTEAFF.

This chain joins TRBV5-1 and TRBJ2-1, with D perhaps matching TRBD1 or TRBD2 (6 bases each). Trimming shortened V by 4 bases and J by 4 bases, and 15 bases separated the two germline ends. The CDR3 is 15 amino acids. Germline values: CDR1 SGHRS, CDR2 YFSETQ. The CDR3 reads CASSLDRREYNEQFF. As DNA, the CDR3 is TGCGCCAGCAGCCTTGACAGGAGGGAATACAATGAGCAGTTCTTC.

The J gene is TRBJ2-5, the V gene TRBV5-6, with D perhaps TRBD1 (6 bases). Germline V gene sequence: CDR1 SGHDT, CDR2 YYEEEE. The germline V and J ends were trimmed by 2 bases and 5 bases, with 16 bases remaining between them. This CDR3 is 15 amino acids long. The CDR3 DNA follows: TGTGCCAGCAGCTTTTCACAGGGATTGCGGGAGACCCAGTACTTC. This sequence encodes CASSFSQGLRETQYF.

The chain is built from TRBV7-9 and TRBJ1-5; D remains unclear. The germline V gene has CDR1 SEHNR and CDR2 FQNEAQ (reference sequence). The CDR3 has 13 amino acids. V shed 7 bases and J shed 1 base, with 8 bases lying between them. Here the CDR3 reads CASTQTSNQPQHF. The CDR3 DNA sequence: TGTGCCAGCACCCAGACGAGCAATCAGCCCCAGCATTTT.

V usage is TRBV5-1 and J usage is TRBJ1-4; D uncertain. The germline V gene encodes CDR1 SGHRS and CDR2 YFSETQ. Between the trimmed V and J ends, which lost 0 bases and 6 bases, there was a span of 12 bases. The CDR3 contains 15 residues. The chain's CDR3 is CASSLVGFGDEKLFF. The CDR3 DNA is TGCGCCAGCAGCTTGGTGGGCTTCGGGGATGAAAAACTGTTTTTT.

V usage is TRBV6-4 and J usage is TRBJ2-1; 10 nucleotides line up with TRBD1. V shed 1 base and J 9 bases; nucleotides not matched to a gene: 12. Per the germline V gene, CDR1 is MRHNA and CDR2 is SNTAGT. This CDR3 spans 17 amino acids. The CDR3 region is CASSDFPGQGGRGEQFF. The CDR3 bases are TGTGCCAGCAGTGACTTCCCCGGACAGGGGGGTAGGGGTGAGCAGTTCTTC.